Shown below are 20 T cell receptor beta chains from a single sample sequenced in a study of spatial heterogeneity in lung cancer. TCRdb recomputed calls from the 5' RACE reads with MiXCR, one row per CDR3 protein. The table has 50,000 to 65,000 distinct CDR3 sequences, roughly 6.5% seen once. The time point denotes: sample taken at primary tumor resection. Researchers sequenced whole RNA taken from tumor, nontumor lung or frozen PBMC without sorting. Sequenced here: PBMCs, sampled at surgery. These receptors all come from a female donor with early-stage non-small cell lung cancer.

In its sample, this clonotype was seen many times. The chain employs TRBV2 and TRBJ2-1; possible D gene TRBD2, 5 bases. The germline V and J ends were trimmed by 6 bases and 14 bases, with 17 bases remaining between them. The CDR3 is 12 residues long. CDR1 is SNHLY and CDR2 is FYNNEI in the germline V gene. The CDR3 loop reads CASSGNRGSKFF. The DNA of the CDR3 is TGTGCCAGCAGCGGTAATCGGGGATCCAAGTTCTTC.

A few counts support this clonotype. The chain joins TRBV5-1 to TRBJ2-7; 9 nucleotides align to TRBD1. Germline loops: CDR1 SGHRS, CDR2 YFSETQ. Unmatched junction bases numbered 4, after V lost 3 bases and J lost 3 bases. The CDR3 is made up of 14 amino acids. CDR3 residues: CASSSGQGIYEQYF. Here the CDR3 DNA reads TGCGCCAGCAGCTCGGGACAGGGTATCTACGAGCAGTACTTC. Based on the CDR3 plus reference TRBV5-1 and TRBJ2-7, the full variable domain is KAGVTQTPRYLIKTRGQQVTLSCSPISGHRSVSWYQQTPGQGLQFLFEYFSETQRNKGNFPGRFSGRQFSNSRSEMNVSTLELGDSALYLCASSSGQGIYEQYFGPGTRLTVT.

The chain couples TRBV12-3 or TRBV12-4 to TRBJ1-6; D remains ambiguous. Trimming left V 3 bases short and J 5 bases short, with 8 bases between. The CDR3 spans 14 residues. Here the CDR3 reads CASSLKGDNSPLHF. The CDR3 nucleotides are TGTGCCAGCAGTTTGAAGGGAGATAATTCACCCCTCCACTTT.

This clonotype has a count of ten or more. The chain combines TRBV11-2 with TRBJ1-2; TRBD1 might be the D (5 bases). Germline lookup yields CDR1 SGHAT and CDR2 FQNNGV. The ends were cut back, 5 bases at V and 0 bases at J, with 25 bases in the middle. The CDR3 has 19 residues. The CDR3: CASSPPSRGPESPNYGYTF. The CDR3 DNA reads TGTGCCAGCAGCCCCCCCTCAAGGGGACCTGAGTCCCCTAACTATGGCTACACCTTC. Variable domain in full (rest from reference TRBV11-2 and TRBJ1-2): EAGVAQSPRYKIIEKRQSVAFWCNPISGHATLYWYQQILGQGPKLLIQFQNNGVVDDSQLPKDRFSAERLKGVDSTLKIQPAKLEDSAVYLCASSPPSRGPESPNYGYTFGSGTRLTVV.

This clonotype was observed a few times. The chain employs TRBV12-3 or TRBV12-4 and TRBJ2-5; no firm D call. The CDR3 totals 15 residues. V was clipped by 6 bases and J by 2 bases, with 16 bases between them. This CDR3 reads CASRAYRKQQETQYF. CDR3 DNA: TGTGCCAGCAGAGCCTACAGAAAACAACAAGAGACCCAGTACTTC.

This clonotype was found many times. This chain joins TRBV23-1 and TRBJ2-3; 10 bases map to TRBD1. TRBV23-1 is identified as an open reading frame with a role that is uncertain. The CDR3 is made up of 17 amino acids. Trimming at V came to 6 bases and at J to 3 bases, leaving 12 bases not matched to a gene. The CDR3: CASREPGQGPRTDTQYF. The CDR3 nucleotides are TGCGCCAGCAGGGAACCGGGACAGGGGCCGAGGACAGATACGCAGTATTTT.

The CDR3 sequence is CSVYVATNTEAFF. CDR3 in DNA: TGCAGCGTTTATGTGGCAACGAACACTGAAGCTTTCTTT. This chain joins TRBV29-1 and TRBJ1-1, with D uncertain. V lost 5 bases, J lost 1 base, and 11 bases lay in between. Per germline, CDR1 SQVTM and CDR2 ANQGSEA. The length of the CDR3 is 13 residues.

This clonotype was detected a few times. V and J are TRBV6-2 or TRBV6-3 and TRBJ2-4; 8 bases are a match to TRBD1. CDR1 is MNHEY, CDR2 SVGEGT, per germline. Germline trimming cut 7 bases from V and 3 bases from J; bases unmatched to any gene: 8. This CDR3 spans 15 amino acids. This CDR3 reads CASKGDRGGKNIQYF. CDR3 DNA: TGTGCCAGCAAGGGCGACAGGGGAGGCAAAAACATTCAGTACTTC.

This clonotype was picked up many times. CDR3 in DNA: TGTGCCAGCAGAACGCGGGACAGGGAATGGGAGACCCAGTACTTC. It encodes CASRTRDREWETQYF. This rearrangement joins TRBV6-2 or TRBV6-3 to TRBJ2-5; 9 bases are shared with TRBD1. This CDR3 is 15 amino acids long. Unmatched junction bases numbered 10, after V lost 6 bases and J lost 5 bases. CDR1 is MNHEY, CDR2 SVGEGT, per germline.

CDR3 sequence reads: CASSQEILAGGLGSYEQYF. The CDR3 nucleotides read TGTGCCAGCAGCCAAGAGATACTAGCGGGGGGGCTAGGTTCTTACGAGCAGTACTTC. This chain links TRBV4-2 with TRBJ2-7, with TRBD2 matching over 13 bases. Looked up from germline, CDR1 is LGHNA and CDR2 is YNFKEQ. This CDR3 has 19 amino acids. V was clipped by 0 bases and J by 4 bases; unmatched bases: 12.

Many counts were recorded for this clonotype. This sequence joins TRBV4-2 and TRBJ1-1; tentatively, D is TRBD1 (6 bases). Trimming removed 4 bases from V and 5 bases from J, with 14 bases in between. The CDR3 has 14 amino acids. Germline CDR1 LGHNA, CDR2 YNFKEQ. CDR3 residues: CASSPEGGRTEAFF. CDR3 in DNA: TGTGCCAGCAGCCCGGAGGGGGGGAGGACTGAAGCTTTCTTT.

This clonotype has ten or more counts. The chain uses TRBV20-1 and TRBJ2-3; 7 bases line up with TRBD2. This CDR3 region has 16 residues. Per germline, CDR1 DFQATT and CDR2 SNEGSKA (reference sequence). V dropped 4 bases and J dropped 2; count of bases not matched to a gene: 12. The CDR3 sequence is CSAMKVSGPITDTQYF. In DNA, the CDR3 is TGCAGTGCTATGAAGGTTAGCGGGCCTATCACAGATACGCAGTATTTT.

In this sample, this clonotype turned up many times. CDR3 nucleotide sequence: TGTGCCAGTAGTGGGACTAGCGGTGAAAAACTGTTTTTT. It yields the protein CASSGTSGEKLFF. The rearrangement links TRBV19 to TRBJ1-4, with D perhaps TRBD1 (5 bases). The CDR3 is made up of 13 amino acids. Per germline, CDR1 LNHDA and CDR2 SQIVND (reference sequence). V was clipped by 5 bases and J by 7 bases, with 11 bases between them.

This clonotype was found many times. The CDR3 spells CASSPDTLAKNIQYF. The DNA for the CDR3 is TGTGCCAGCAGTCCAGACACCCTAGCCAAAAACATTCAGTACTTC. The J gene is TRBJ2-4, the V gene TRBV12-3 or TRBV12-4, with D unclear. V shed 5 bases and J shed 0 bases, with 11 bases lying between them. The CDR3 spans 15 residues.

V usage is TRBV5-1 and J usage is TRBJ2-6; no definite D call. Between the trimmed V and J ends, which lost 2 bases and 0 bases, there was a span of 9 bases. Germline CDR1 SGHRS, CDR2 YFSETQ. This CDR3 has 16 amino acids. Here the CDR3 reads CASSFTGGSGANVLTF. The CDR3 coding sequence is TGCGCCAGCAGCTTTACGGGCGGCTCTGGGGCCAACGTCCTGACTTTC.

This clonotype was counted ten times or more. The V and J genes are TRBV6-2 or TRBV6-3 and TRBJ2-7; 7 bases match TRBD1. The CDR3 totals 12 residues. V trimming: 8 bases; J trimming: 0 bases; junction bases outside the gene matches: 1. CDR1 and CDR2 (germline): MNHEY, SVGEGT. CDR3 bases: TGTGCCAGCCGACAGGGCTCCTACGAGCAGTACTTC. Protein sequence: CASRQGSYEQYF.

Written as DNA, the CDR3 is TGTGCCAGCAGTTACTCGGGCCCAGCGGATGAGCAGTTCTTC. Its translation: CASSYSGPADEQFF. The V and J genes are TRBV6-5 and TRBJ2-1; D perhaps matches TRBD2 (5 bases). The ends were cut back, 0 bases at V and 8 bases at J, with 11 bases in the middle. From germline, CDR1 is MNHEY and CDR2 SVGAGI. The CDR3 is 14 amino acids.

This clonotype was detected many times. The chain is built from TRBV9 and TRBJ1-1; D ambiguous. CDR3 size: 12 residues. The germline gives CDR1 SGDLS, CDR2 YYNGEE. Trimming left V 3 bases short and J 0 bases short, with 3 bases between. The CDR3: CASSALNTEAFF. The CDR3 coding sequence is TGTGCCAGCAGCGCCTTGAACACTGAAGCTTTCTTT. Filled out from reference TRBV9 and TRBJ1-1, the complete variable domain reads DSGVTQTPKHLITATGQRVTLRCSPRSGDLSVYWYQQSLDQGLQFLIQYYNGEERAKGNILERFSAQQFPDLHSELNLSSLELGDSALYFCASSALNTEAFFGQGTRLTVV.

The rearrangement joins TRBV7-2 to TRBJ2-2; D remains ambiguous. This CDR3 region has 14 residues. The germline V gene has CDR1 SGHTA and CDR2 FQGNSA. V dropped 2 bases and J dropped 5 bases, with 9 bases sitting between them. The CDR3 DNA sequence: TGTGCCAGCAGCTTAATGGAGTCGACCGGGGAGCTGTTTTTT. The encoded protein is CASSLMESTGELFF.

This clonotype was found many times. The chain couples TRBV20-1 to TRBJ2-2; a weak D match, TRBD1 (6 bases). The V end was cut by 3 bases, the J end by 1 base, with 12 bases between. The CDR3 spans 15 residues. CDR1 and CDR2 from the germline V gene are DFQATT and SNEGSKA (reference sequence). The CDR3 coding sequence is TGCAGTGCTAGGGTACCGGGACAGAACACCGGGGAGCTGTTTTTT. It yields the protein CSARVPGQNTGELFF.